This entry concerns a single T cell receptor beta chain. This clonotype was counted many times. Its binding antigen is unknown. Per-base qualities were not stored, and no clone one base away is much larger. This record belongs to a study of CD4 and CD8 cells across lung adenocarcinoma regions (dated by TCRdb to 2017 to 2018). Regarding the study in general: Intratumor heterogeneity of the T cell receptor repertoire was examined by comparing tumor centers with tumor margins.

V drops 0 bases and J drops 11 bases, leaving 11 bases in between. The CDR3, cysteine through phenylalanine, is 13 amino acids long. The sequence is cut down to CDR3 DNA, 39 bases in frame from base 1. Based on the germline V gene, the CDR1 and CDR2 sequences are SGHAT and FQNNGV. The donors were patients who had localized lung adenocarcinoma, which is a subtype of non-small cell lung cancer. These samples came from the margins of localized lung adenocarcinomas. CD8+ T cells from tumor tissue were profiled separately from CD4+ T cells for TCR repertoire analysis. To prepare the library, PCR was applied. Reads for this sample came from a HiSeq X Ten. Using fastp trimming at Q25 and MiXCR clonotype assembly, TCRdb reanalyzed the public sequencing data and kept in-frame beta chains. A single entry per CDR3 protein holds the most common genes and DNA from its merged rows. The sample has around 18,000 distinct CDR3 sequences on record, 50% of them singletons. The ten largest make up roughly 34% of the sample.

Here the chain combines TRBV11-2 and TRBJ2-1, with a weak D call of TRBD2 (6 bases match). This sequence was found in a male donor with lung adenocarcinoma. The CD4 and CD8 labels of this study may be unreliable. Input material: CD8+ T cells from the margin of a lung tumor. Sample cell subset or site, as interpreted from the label and publication: tumor margin region. The sequence in DNA is TGTGCCAGCAGCTTAGAACCGACTAGTCAGCAGTTCTTC. This codes for CASSLEPTSQQFF.